This TCR beta chain was documented in a study of CD8 T cells in ankylosing spondylitis. Study-level points and caveats: A motif of under 10 highly homologous TCR beta variants was seen as apparently characteristic of ankylosing spondylitis blood.

This clonotype has just a few counts. Antigen specificity is unknown. 5'-RACE, quantitative and with molecular barcodes, yielded the TCR beta libraries. TCRdb reanalysed the 5' RACE reads using MiXCR and keeps one entry per CDR3 protein. The table lists tens of thousands of distinct CDR3 sequences, 27% of them singletons, with approximately 59% in the top ten. Germline loops: CDR1 MNHEY, CDR2 SMNVEV (reference sequence). The CDR3 has 15 residues. The ends lost 6 bases at V and 6 bases at J; junction bases unmatched: 13. The source material was blood, either unsorted or a sorted T cell fraction (not recorded which). The chain links TRBV27 to TRBJ2-7; 8 bases are shared with TRBD1. This TCR was recovered from a male donor with ankylosing spondylitis or in good health (not recorded which). DNA of the CDR3: TGTGCCAGCAGACTTATCCTACAGGGGGTAGGCGAGCAGTACTTC. Translated: CASRLILQGVGEQYF.